What follows are 5 T cell receptor beta chains derived from one specimen sequenced in a study of shared clonotypes between healthy human individuals. The repertoire was sequenced with immunoSEQ multiplex PCR; TCRdb's copy has only in-frame clones and lacks some. The sample has a few million clones, about 90% seen once. The sample comprised naive CD4+ T cells from PBMCs. Subset: CD45RA+ positively selected. These receptors all come from a man younger than 35 in good health. Some clones in this sample may be carry-over from other donors' samples.

This chain uses TRBV5-1 with TRBJ1-4, with D possibly matching TRBD1 (6 bases). Germline V gene sequence: CDR1 SGHRS, CDR2 YFSETQ. This CDR3 region has 15 residues. The V end was cut by 4 bases, the J end by 7 bases, with 17 bases between. The DNA for the CDR3 is TGCGCCAGCAGCCGGACCGGGGGAGGGGGTGAAAAACTGTTTTTT. Translated, it gives CASSRTGGGGEKLFF.

This rearrangement joins TRBV6-6 to TRBJ2-5; tentatively, D is TRBD2 (5 bases). The V gene's germline CDR1 is MNHNY and CDR2 SVGAGI (reference sequence). Trimming took off 0 bases at V and 3 bases at J, with 14 bases between the two ends. CDR3 length equals 16 residues. The CDR3 is CASSYSYEGRKETQYF. In nucleotides, the CDR3 is TGTGCCAGCAGTTACTCGTACGAGGGTAGGAAAGAGACCCAGTACTTC.

As for this clone: Other nucleotide sequences from this sample produce the same CDR3. The rearrangement joins TRBV6-6 to TRBJ1-3; 10 nucleotides agree with TRBD1. The CDR3 extends over 16 amino acids. With V trimmed by 4 bases and J by 4 bases, 7 bases remained unmatched. CDR1 is MNHNY, CDR2 SVGAGI, per germline (reference sequence). CDR3 nucleotides: TGTGCCAGCAGTTCCCGGGACAGGGGATCAGGAAACACCATATATTTT. This sequence encodes CASSSRDRGSGNTIYF.

CDR3 amino acids: CASSWYGNGEQFF. The DNA of the CDR3 is TGTGCCAGCAGTTGGTACGGGAATGGTGAGCAGTTCTTC. J is TRBJ2-1 and V is TRBV27, with a possible D match to TRBD2 (5 bases). V was trimmed by 4 bases and J by 9 bases, leaving 13 bases between them. Germline V lookup: CDR1 MNHEY, CDR2 SMNVEV (reference sequence). CDR3 length equals 13 residues.

The chain employs TRBV9 and TRBJ1-3, with 8 bases aligning to TRBD1. Germline trimming cut 4 bases from V and 0 bases from J; bases unmatched to any gene: 6. This CDR3 contains 16 residues. The germline V gene encodes CDR1 SGDLS and CDR2 YYNGEE. DNA for the CDR3: TGTGCCAGCAGCCCGGGACAGGTCAGCTCTGGAAACACCATATATTTT. The encoded protein is CASSPGQVSSGNTIYF.